The rows below give T cell receptor beta chains drawn from one sample of a study of vaccination effects on CD4 cells after COVID-19. What these receptors recognize is not known. Repertoires were generated with immunoSEQ multiplex PCR, while TCRdb's copy carries only in-frame clones and drops some. The sample lists 15,000 to 20,000 clones; about 70% were seen once. Sequencing was performed on CD4+ T cells from PBMCs cultured with HCoV-NL63 spike peptides, taken after COVID-19 vaccination. All receptors derive from a human donor who received a COVID-19 vaccine. CDR3s include the opening cysteine and the closing phenylalanine or tryptophan. D genes are given only for firm matches. The size of a clone is reported for some rows only, either as once, few or many, or as a class for expanded clones.

v_call: TRBV7-9; d_call: NA; j_call: TRBJ1-1; clone_size: few; cdr3_nt: TGTGCCAGCAGTCAAAATACAGGGATCACTGAAGCTTTCTTT; cdr3_aa: CASSQNTGITEAFF
v_call: TRBV30; d_call: NA; j_call: TRBJ1-2; clone_size: once; cdr3_nt: TGTGCCTGGAGCCTTAACTATGGCTACACCTTC; cdr3_aa: CAWSLNYGYTF
v_call: TRBV7-2; d_call: TRBD1; j_call: TRBJ2-7; clone_size: NA; cdr3_nt: TGTGCCAGCAGCTGGGGACAGGGGAGTTACGAGCAGTACTTC; cdr3_aa: CASSWGQGSYEQYF
v_call: TRBV2; d_call: NA; j_call: TRBJ2-7; clone_size: NA; cdr3_nt: TGTGCCAGCAGTAGAAGTCCGACAGGTGTTAGCTTCTACGAGCAGTACTTC; cdr3_aa: CASSRSPTGVSFYEQYF
v_call: TRBV9; d_call: NA; j_call: TRBJ2-7; clone_size: NA; cdr3_nt: TGTGCCAGCAGCGTAGCTCCCATAGGTCTCTACGAGCAGTACTTC; cdr3_aa: CASSVAPIGLYEQYF
v_call: TRBV5-4; d_call: NA; j_call: TRBJ1-1; clone_size: NA; cdr3_nt: TGTGCCAGCACCACAGACGAACAGGAATCAGGGCCGTGGACTGAAGCTTTCTTT; cdr3_aa: CASTTDEQESGPWTEAFF
v_call: TRBV18; d_call: TRBD1; j_call: TRBJ2-1; clone_size: NA; cdr3_nt: TGTGCCAGCTCAACAACAGGGGCTGAGCAGTTCTTC; cdr3_aa: CASSTTGAEQFF
v_call: TRBV12-3/TRBV12-4; d_call: TRBD1; j_call: TRBJ1-5; clone_size: NA; cdr3_nt: TGTGCCACCAGACAGGGGGCAGGTCAGCCCCAGCATTTT; cdr3_aa: CATRQGAGQPQHF
v_call: TRBV19; d_call: TRBD1; j_call: TRBJ2-3; clone_size: NA; cdr3_nt: TGTGCCAGTGAGGACAGGCGGCTGCTGGATACGCAGTATTTT; cdr3_aa: CASEDRRLLDTQYF
v_call: TRBV18; d_call: NA; j_call: TRBJ1-1; clone_size: NA; cdr3_nt: TGTGCCAGCTCACCGGCGGTGAACACTGAAGCTTTCTTT; cdr3_aa: CASSPAVNTEAFF
v_call: TRBV2; d_call: NA; j_call: TRBJ2-2; clone_size: NA; cdr3_nt: TGTGCCAGCTCCTCGGACGAGACCGGGGAGCTGTTTTTT; cdr3_aa: CASSSDETGELFF
v_call: TRBV5-1; d_call: NA; j_call: TRBJ2-2; clone_size: NA; cdr3_nt: TGCGCCAGCAGCTTGGACGGGTTCACCGGGGAGCTGTTTTTT; cdr3_aa: CASSLDGFTGELFF
v_call: TRBV19; d_call: NA; j_call: TRBJ1-5; clone_size: NA; cdr3_nt: TGTGCCAGTAGCCGGGGCCCCTATAGCAATCAGCCCCAGCATTTT; cdr3_aa: CASSRGPYSNQPQHF
v_call: TRBV29-1; d_call: NA; j_call: TRBJ1-2; clone_size: NA; cdr3_nt: TGCAGCGTTGAGAGCGGCGGAAGGGGCTACACCTTC; cdr3_aa: CSVESGGRGYTF